The present TCR beta chain was sequenced within a study of blood T cell repertoires in COVID-19. Overall study: Sites across the United States, Italy and Spain contributed samples from acute and convalescent COVID-19. From T cells, B-cell-depleted T cells, or PBMCs came the material, which was cDNA or gDNA.

Germline V gene sequence: CDR1 SGHVS, CDR2 FNYEAQ. The CDR3 extends over 15 amino acids. V gave up 4 bases and J gave up 5 bases; unmatched junction bases: 8. Authors' methods: How many nucleated cells were present was estimated from reference gene primer amplification. TCRdb's copy holds only in-frame clones and misses some; the assay was immunoSEQ multiplex PCR. V and J calls and clone size follow that table, whereas D and trimming were derived from the DNA. This sample has about 480,000 clones, with about 89% found just once. The source of this sequence is a young woman with acute or convalescent COVID-19. The sample taken for sequencing was peripheral blood. V usage is TRBV7-6 and J usage is TRBJ2-3, with 8 bases identical to TRBD2. CDR3 in DNA: TGTGCCAGCAGCTCTGCGGGGGGCCGCGGAGATACGCAGTATTTT. It codes for CASSSAGGRGDTQYF.